The TCR beta chain under discussion was sequenced for a study of T-cell reconstitution after alpha-beta-depleted transplantation in children. This clonotype was picked up a small number of times. Its antigen is unknown. The TCRbeta library was prepared with unique molecular identifiers. In TCRdb, the PCR reads were re-called with MiXCR into one record per CDR3 protein. The table has about a million distinct CDR3 sequences, roughly 29% seen once. Points from the study as a whole: Counts and diversity of T cells one year after transplant came mostly from newly produced T cells. Several hundred rapidly expanded clones from non-depleted graft cells reportedly supplied alpha-beta T cells about two months post-transplant.

The germline V and J ends were trimmed by 7 bases and 0 bases, with 13 bases remaining between them. The CDR3 loop spans 15 amino acids. Germline-derived CDR1 and CDR2 are MDHEN and SYDVKM. The source is a boy less than two years old who had a stem cell transplant for SCID, so the T cells may come from the graft donor. The chain uses TRBV28 and TRBJ1-5; D is perhaps TRBD1 (6 bases). Sequencing was performed on PBMCs, mostly from graft donor cells, taken 360 days after TCRalphabeta/CD19-depleted stem cell transplant. The CDR3 region has the DNA TGTGCCAGCACCCGGGGGGGCTATAGCAATCAGCCCCAGCATTTT. Translating gives CASTRGGYSNQPQHF.